This entry lists 27 T cell receptor beta chains sequenced from one sample in a study of metastatic and nonmetastatic thyroid tumors. Among the patients, none had received any treatment before thyroid surgery. With MiXCR, TCRdb called clones anew from the PCR reads. This table holds approximately 13,000 clones, 30% to 40% found once. The sequenced material came from tumor tissue. The source of these receptors is a male donor with papillary thyroid cancer or a benign thyroid nodule (not recorded which). Some clones in this sample may be carry-over from other donors' samples.

On this clone itself: A junction end diverges from the germline sequence, so it may reflect a read error. The chain employs TRBV6-1 and TRBJ2-7, with D possibly being TRBD2 (6 bases). Germline loops: CDR1 MNHNS, CDR2 SASEGT. This CDR3 spans 15 amino acids. Here the CDR3 DNA reads TGTGCCAGCAGTACCGGGACTTGGGTCTCCTACGATCAGTACTTC. Amino acid sequence: CASSTGTWVSYDQYF.

This clone was observed a handful of times. This sequence joins TRBV24-1 and TRBJ2-2; a weak D match, TRBD1 (6 bases). CDR1 KGHDR and CDR2 SFDVKD come from the germline V gene. Between the trimmed V and J ends, which lost 12 bases and 0 bases, there was a span of 22 bases. There are 17 residues in the CDR3. The DNA for the CDR3 is TGTGCCCCCAAGATGCGGTGGACAGCTTCGAACACCGGGGAGCTGTTTTTT. This codes for CAPKMRWTASNTGELFF.

This clone is deemed medium-sized. The chain couples TRBV2 to TRBJ1-1, with D perhaps matching TRBD1 (5 bases). From germline, CDR1 is SNHLY and CDR2 FYNNEI. The CDR3 runs 14 residues. V lost 5 bases to trimming and J lost 4 bases, with 14 bases between them. The CDR3 bases are TGTGCCAGCAGTCCGCAGGGAACCGGCACTGAAGCTTTCTTT. It specifies CASSPQGTGTEAFF. Complete variable domain (other parts from reference TRBV2 and TRBJ1-1): EPEVTQTPSHQVTQMGQEVILRCVPISNHLYFYWYRQILGQKVEFLVSFYNNEISEKSEIFDDQFSVERPDGSNFTLKIRSTKLEDSAMYFCASSPQGTGTEAFFGQGTRLTVV.

This clone was counted a few times. CDR3 DNA sequence: TGTGCCAGCAGGCCCTCGGCGTTTATTACGAACACCGGGGAGCTGTTTTTT. It is translated as CASRPSAFITNTGELFF. The gene calls are TRBV27 and TRBJ2-2; D gene ambiguous. The V end was cut by 6 bases, the J end by 0 bases, with 17 bases between. This CDR3 has 17 amino acids. Germline CDR1 is MNHEY and CDR2 is SMNVEV (reference sequence).

The chain has TRBV7-2 and TRBJ1-1; TRBD1 is a possible D gene (5 bases). The CDR3 covers 14 residues. V lost 1 base and J lost 7, with 13 bases in between. The germline gives CDR1 SGHTA, CDR2 FQGNSA. As DNA, the CDR3 is TGTGCCAGCAGCTTAGGCGGGACGTCCGTTGAAGCTTTCTTT. Its protein is CASSLGGTSVEAFF.

This clone counts as large. The chain is built from TRBV12-3 or TRBV12-4 and TRBJ2-5; no clear D. CDR3 length: 11 amino acids. The V and J ends lost 0 bases and 5 bases respectively, with 1 base between them. The CDR3 DNA sequence: TGTGCCAGCAGTTTAGCGGAGACCCAGTACTTC. It specifies CASSLAETQYF.

This chain connects TRBV11-2 to TRBJ1-6, with D unclear. Germline values: CDR1 SGHAT, CDR2 FQNNGV. The CDR3 runs to 15 residues. The V gene lost 0 bases and the J gene lost 5 bases, with 8 bases spanning the gap. The chain's CDR3 is CASSLEPGNNSPLHF. For the CDR3, the DNA is TGTGCCAGCAGCTTAGAGCCCGGGAATAATTCACCCCTCCACTTT.

Relative to its sample, this clone is medium-sized (0.01 to 0.1%). The chain uses TRBV9 and TRBJ2-1, with 9 bases that match TRBD1. The junction had 16 bases not matched to a gene; V was cut back by 4 bases and J by 5 bases. The CDR3 sequence is 18 residues long. Germline CDR1 SGDLS, CDR2 YYNGEE. The CDR3 is CASSPRDRVGAGDNEQFF. In DNA, the CDR3 is TGTGCCAGCAGCCCCCGGGACAGGGTTGGGGCGGGAGACAATGAGCAGTTCTTC.

The rearrangement uses TRBV5-1 and TRBJ2-6; D unresolved. Germline values: CDR1 SGHRS, CDR2 YFSETQ. Trimming left V 2 bases short and J 0 bases short, with 6 bases between. The CDR3 runs to 15 residues. The DNA for the CDR3 is TGCGCCAGCAGCTTAGGTTACTCTGGGGCCAACGTCCTGACTTTC. The encoded protein is CASSLGYSGANVLTF.

In its sample, this clone was seen a few times. The chain recombines TRBV2 with TRBJ2-7, with TRBD2 matching over 8 bases. Germline V gene sequence: CDR1 SNHLY, CDR2 FYNNEI. CDR3 length: 15 residues. After removal of 8 bases from V and 3 bases from J, the junction contained 12 bases not matched to a gene. In DNA, the CDR3 is TGTGCCAGCGCTAGGACTAGCAGTGAGATCTACGAGCAGTACTTC. Its translation is CASARTSSEIYEQYF.

This clone has just a few counts. The conserved phenylalanine or tryptophan normally closing the CDR3 is absent here, so this likely arose from a read error. The chain uses TRBV12-3 or TRBV12-4 and TRBJ2-7; perhaps TRBD2 as D (7 bases). The CDR3 spans 16 residues. The CDR3 DNA reads TGTGCAAGCAGCGTAGACGGGGGGCGATTCTCCTACGAGCAGTACCTC. Amino acid sequence: CASSVDGGRFSYEQYL.

This clone has just a few counts. The chain couples TRBV28 to TRBJ1-1; 7 bases map to TRBD1. Germline V gene data show CDR1 as MDHEN and CDR2 as SYDVKM. The CDR3 consists of 14 residues. J lost 5 bases, V lost 6 bases, and 9 bases had no gene match. The CDR3 coding sequence is TGTGCCAGCAGCGAAGGGGGCGCCGGTACTGAAGCTTTCTTT. Its protein product is CASSEGGAGTEAFF.

This clone ranks as medium-sized. J is TRBJ2-1 and V is TRBV6-5; the D is unclear. This CDR3 is built from 13 residues. CDR1 MNHEY and CDR2 SVGAGI come from the germline V gene. V was trimmed by 3 bases and J by 8 bases, leaving 11 bases between them. CDR3 in amino acids: CASSYQVEDEQFF. The CDR3 bases are TGTGCCAGCAGTTATCAAGTAGAGGATGAGCAGTTCTTC.

The J gene is TRBJ2-7, the V gene TRBV7-8, with TRBD1 as a possible D gene (5 bases). The germline V and J ends were trimmed by 8 bases and 2 bases, with 22 bases remaining between them. From germline, CDR1 is SGHVS and CDR2 FQNEAQ. The length of the CDR3 is 16 residues. CDR3 DNA sequence: TGTGCCAGCCAACCGATTTTGGGGCGGAGAGCCTACGAGCAGTACTTC. Protein: CASQPILGRRAYEQYF.

This clone was counted only a few times. The sample holds other DNA sequences that translate to the same CDR3. The chain's CDR3 is CASSQDQGTTYNEQFF. CDR3 DNA sequence: TGTGCCAGCAGCCAAGACCAAGGTACTACTTACAATGAGCAGTTCTTC. V usage is TRBV4-2 and J usage is TRBJ2-1; D is unclear. The germline CDR1 and CDR2 sequences are LGHNA and YNFKEQ. The CDR3 consists of 16 residues. Trimming stripped 0 bases from V and 4 bases from J, with 13 bases between.

This clone was seen more than once but under ten times. V usage is TRBV7-8 and J usage is TRBJ1-1, with D tentatively TRBD1 (5 bases). V was cut by 5 bases and J by 0 bases, with 16 bases left in between. The length of the CDR3 is 16 residues. Germline V gene data show CDR1 as SGHVS and CDR2 as FQNEAQ. Written as DNA, the CDR3 is TGTGCCAGCAGCAACGGGGCAGGGAACTTGAACACTGAAGCTTTCTTT. The encoded protein is CASSNGAGNLNTEAFF.

The genes are TRBV10-3 and TRBJ2-2, with D possibly being TRBD1 (5 bases). Trimming stripped 2 bases from V and 0 bases from J, with 13 bases between. This CDR3 has 17 residues. Germline values: CDR1 ENHRY, CDR2 SYGVKD. The CDR3 nucleotides are TGTGCCATCAGTGAGACCCTCGCCAGGGCGAACACCGGGGAGCTGTTTTTT. Protein product: CAISETLARANTGELFF.

This clone was recorded a few times. Other DNA sequences of this sample code for an identical CDR3. The chain couples TRBV11-2 to TRBJ2-1; D gene ambiguous. V dropped 1 base and J dropped 0 bases, with 10 bases sitting between them. This CDR3 is built from 16 residues. Per germline, CDR1 SGHAT and CDR2 FQNNGV. The CDR3 sequence is CASSLGFTSSYNEQFF. The CDR3 DNA is TGTGCCAGCAGCTTAGGTTTCACAAGCTCCTACAATGAGCAGTTCTTC.

V gene TRBV12-3 or TRBV12-4 combines with J gene TRBJ1-2, with a tentative D call TRBD1 (5 bases). The CDR3 length is 12 residues. V was trimmed by 3 bases and J by 8 bases, leaving 10 bases between them. CDR3 sequence: CASSLGPQGYTF. CDR3 coding DNA: TGTGCCAGCAGTTTGGGGCCCCAAGGCTACACCTTC.

The V call is TRBV6-4, the J call TRBJ2-2, with 11 bases fitting TRBD2. The V and J ends lost 7 bases and 0 bases, in that order; junction bases with no gene match: 4. The CDR3 consists of 16 residues. CDR1 MRHNA and CDR2 SNTAGT come from the germline V gene. CDR3 nucleotide sequence: TGTGCCAGCACGCTAGCGGGAGGCACGAACACCGGGGAGCTGTTTTTT. This codes for CASTLAGGTNTGELFF.

This clone was seen repeatedly, ten times or more. The chain joins TRBV6-1 to TRBJ2-2; D is ambiguous. The CDR3 totals 16 residues. Trimming stripped 6 bases from V and 4 bases from J, with 18 bases between. CDR1 and CDR2 from the germline V gene are MNHNS and SASEGT. The CDR3 DNA is TGTGCCAGCAGCCGACGCGTAGGACCCTGCACCGGGGAGCTGTTTTTT. This codes for CASSRRVGPCTGELFF.

Details on this clone: At one of its ends the junction is not consistent with the germline gene, which may arise from a read error. The chain links TRBV4-2 to TRBJ2-1; TRBD2 matches at 7 bases. The germline CDR1 and CDR2 sequences are LGHNA and YNFKEQ. The CDR3 has 18 residues. Here the CDR3 reads CASSQPTSETSRHNEQFF. In DNA form, the CDR3 reads TGTGCCAGCAGCCAACCTACCTCGGAGACTAGCAGGCACAACGAGCAGTTCTTC.

By its share, this clone is medium-sized. The rearrangement uses TRBV11-2 and TRBJ2-7, with 9 positions matching TRBD1. With V trimmed by 1 base and J by 6 bases, 4 bases remained unmatched. Germline CDR1 and CDR2: SGHAT and FQNNGV. The length of the CDR3 is 14 residues. DNA for the CDR3: TGTGCCAGCAGCTTAGGGGACAGGGCCTCCGAGCAGTACTTC. Translated, it gives CASSLGDRASEQYF.

By frequency in the sample, this clone is medium-sized. The chain links TRBV20-1 to TRBJ2-3; TRBD2 agrees at 10 bases. The CDR3 is made up of 14 amino acids. Germline V lookup: CDR1 DFQATT, CDR2 SNEGSKA (reference sequence). J lost 2 bases, V lost 2 bases, and 1 base had no gene match. The DNA of the CDR3 is TGCAGTGCTAGACTAGCGGGAGCCACAGATACGCAGTATTTT. As protein: CSARLAGATDTQYF.

V and J are TRBV19 and TRBJ2-7, with 7 bases matching TRBD2. Per germline, CDR1 LNHDA and CDR2 SQIVND (reference sequence). CDR3 length: 12 residues. The trim removed 10 bases at V and 6 bases at J, leaving 9 bases unmatched. CDR3 bases: TGTGCCACCCGGGACTACGGGTCCGAGCAGTACTTC. This translates into CATRDYGSEQYF. Full variable domain (missing parts from reference TRBV19 and TRBJ2-7): DGGITQSPKYLFRKEGQNVTLSCEQNLNHDAMYWYRQDPGQGLRLIYYSQIVNDFQKGDIAEGYSVSREKKESFPLTVTSAQKNPTAFYLCATRDYGSEQYFGPGTRLTVT.

This chain uses TRBV7-6 with TRBJ2-5, with D possibly matching TRBD2 (5 bases). Deletions cut 5 bases from V and 5 bases from J, with 21 bases between. Germline lookup yields CDR1 SGHVS and CDR2 FNYEAQ. CDR3 length: 16 residues. The CDR3 DNA is TGTGCCAGCAGCCAAACACTAGGAGTTTATCTTGAGACCCAGTACTTC. This encodes CASSQTLGVYLETQYF.

This clone was recorded a few times. One junction end does not reproduce the germline sequence, and a read error may be involved. The J gene is TRBJ1-6, the V gene TRBV28; a possible D gene is TRBD1 (6 bases). CDR3 length: 15 amino acids. Germline lookup yields CDR1 MDHEN and CDR2 SYDVKM. CDR3 loop: CESSLLGQHNSHLHF. The CDR3, as DNA: TGTGAAAGCAGTTTATTGGGACAACACAATTCACACCTCCACTTT.